This T cell receptor beta chain stems from a study of blood T cells in healthy people across ages (dated by TCRdb to between 2015 and 2017). Concerning the study at large: In model experiments, template switching captured about one uniquely barcoded TCR beta cDNA molecule for every two T cells. Age-related changes in TCR beta repertoire diversity were measured in the study by deep sequencing normalized with unique cDNA molecular identifiers. The donors were split into four age groups: young (average around 15 years), middle-aged (39), aged (more than 60) and long-lived (roughly 86). For two donors (one aged 18 to 30 and one aged 80 or older), the study analyzed two additional independent replicas of 1 million unique cDNA reads from the same blood draw.

As for this clonotype: Its cognate antigen has yet to be identified. Qualities for individual bases were not recorded, and no much larger clone is one base off.

CDR1 and CDR2 are drawn from the germline V gene: MNHNS, SASEGT. V is pared back by 5 bases and J by 9 bases, with 17 bases lying between the germline termini. From the cysteine up to the phenylalanine, the CDR3 has a length of 14 residues. Here the CDR3 DNA is all that survives: 42 bases in frame from base 1. Here is what the overall study found, with its caveats: Because donor CMV infection status was unknown, age-related changes in expanded clonotypes were potentially confounded. Since profiling was done on bulk unsorted PBMCs, naive and antigen-experienced compartments could not be conclusively compared. Observed TCR beta diversity correlated strongly with the percentage of naive T cells measured by flow cytometry. Observed TCR beta diversity per million T cells fell roughly linearly with age, and a significant reduction was already apparent by age about 38. The long-lived group showed more naive CD4+ T cells, fewer expanded clones and increased TCR diversity than the aged group, suggesting age selection. Total diversity estimates from one million sequenced T cells were considered lower bounds and underestimates.

Systemically healthy Caucasian individuals from Russia, some 38 in total and aged roughly 6 to 100 years, were included as donors. Each donor gave approximately 9.4 milliliters of peripheral blood, drawn into EDTA-treated Vacutainer tubes. Ficoll-Paque density-gradient centrifugation was used to isolate PBMCs, with at least 7 million per sample. Trizol reagent was used to extract total RNA from the PBMCs, yielding at least 5 micrograms per sample. For every donor, an aliquot of PBMCs went through flow cytometry to measure the percentages of naive CD45RAhigh/CD27high T cells. Library generation was performed with 5' RACE. TCRdb shows the sequencer as Illumina HiSeq 2500. A second PCR of roughly 7 to 11 cycles was performed with a sample-barcoded 5' primer and a J-beta primer mix. A template-switch 5' adaptor carrying 12 random nucleotides introduced a unique molecular identifier onto each TCR beta cDNA molecule. At least 2.5 million CDR3-containing paired-end reads were obtained from each sample. First-strand cDNA was synthesized from all RNA with the Mint cDNA synthesis kit, primed by a TRBC-specific oligonucleotide. Following uracil-DNA glycosylase treatment, all cDNA underwent a first 18-cycle PCR with the universal primers M1SS and BC2_uni_R. The authors' pipeline ran thus. For normalization, 1 million high-quality reads were randomly selected from each sample, with every read carrying a distinct molecular identifier. Instead of being binned into consensus sequences, reads with shared molecular identifiers were discarded. MiTCR, run with a Q25 quality threshold and the strictest error-elimination algorithm, handled CDR3 identification, clonotype clustering and error correction. Lower-bound total TCR beta diversity was estimated with a nonparametric unseen species model using Euler transformation. Using fastp at Q25 and MiXCR, TCRdb reprocessed the public reads and kept productive beta chains. Rows matching on CDR3 protein sequence are summarized as one entry with the most common DNA and genes. None of the V and J calls come from the authors' own analysis; TCRdb made them. Counted in this sample were more than 1,000,000 distinct CDR3 sequences; 20% to 25% of them appeared once. Approximately 0.79% of the sample comes from the top ten.

The sample was also reused in another study, on T cells of mothers and their children. The second paper further reports: Donors were nine systemically healthy Caucasian individuals: three mothers and their six children. cDNA synthesis consumed the entire amount of extracted RNA, loaded at around 1.5 ug RNA in each 15 ul reaction. In the second PCR, the M1S primer introduced both the sample barcodes and 2-4 random nucleotides. Each mother yielded over 10 million TCR beta CDR3 reads and each child roughly 3 million reads. Thymic selection similarly shapes TCR recombination output in related and unrelated pairs, with minor effect from inherited differences. Normalized repertoire overlap in related mother-child pairs was always slightly higher than in unrelated mother-child pairs, but the difference was never significant. Persistent microchimeric T cell clones were not detected, at a sensitivity of 95 to 100 clones per million clonotypes. In the study, deep NGS was used to compare the TCR beta repertoires of mothers and children, and features distinguishing related mother-child pairs from unrelated individuals were sought. On average, the children were approximately 11 +/- 4 years old, while the mothers were about 40 +/- 4 years old. After adapters were ligated using NEBNext reagents, the libraries underwent 100+100 nt paired-end sequencing on an Illumina HiSeq 2000. To prevent cross-contamination, the mother and child libraries were prepared a month apart and were sequenced in separate runs. Between 500,000 and 2,000,000 distinct TCR beta clonotypes were identified per donor. Naive TCR beta clonotypes were estimated from low-frequency clonotypes matched to each donor's FACS-determined naive share, without sorting.

This chain is built from TRBV6-1 and TRBJ2-1; no D gene is confidently identified. The sample comprised blood. The receptor was isolated from a girl aged 2 to 10 in good health. The sequenced DNA: TGTGCCAGCAGTCCCGGTGCGTTTCTTTTTGAGCAGTTCTTC. Its amino acids are CASSPGAFLFEQFF.